By sample share, the clone carrying this T cell receptor (beta chain) is large. Antigen: not known. TCR libraries were prepared from approximately 15 ng of total RNA with the QIAseq Immune Repertoire TCR panel. Each CDR3 protein gets one entry after TCRdb re-called the reads with MiXCR. The table lists 670 or so distinct CDR3 sequences, under 9% of them singletons, with around an eighth in the top ten. These data come from a study of circulating CD8 cells and anti-PD-1 response in melanoma. Overall study context: Six of 13 patients had prior targeted therapy or immunotherapy; seven did not.

Four subsets defined by PD-1 and/or TIGIT were sorted from live CD3+CD8+TCRalphabeta+ cells. Trimming took 5 bases from V and 0 from J; bases not matched to a gene: 4. From germline, CDR1 is LNHDA and CDR2 SQIVND (reference sequence). This CDR3 spans 16 amino acids. Overall study results and limits: Expanded sorted subsets were checked for tumor reactivity using peptides. Under 8% of TRB clonotypes were shared between subsets at M1.

This rearrangement joins TRBV19 to TRBJ2-6; 7 bases align to TRBD1. The sample here was CD8+ T cells from PBMCs, taken at baseline or after one month of anti-PD-1 therapy (not recorded which). The receptor was derived from a human donor with melanoma. The CDR3 coding sequence is TGTGCCAGTAGTGCCAGGACAGGCTCTGGGGCCAACGTCCTGACTTTC. Amino acid sequence: CASSARTGSGANVLTF.